This is a list of T cell receptor beta chains from one sample in a study of OX40 agonist ivuxolimab in advanced cancers. Clones were sequenced by immunoSEQ multiplex PCR, and TCRdb holds only the in-frame ones, with some missing. Seen here are approximately 35,000 clones, around four fifths observed once, and the top ten hold 8.5% to 14%. The starting material was CD4+ or CD8+ T cells sorted from blood, obtained in a trial of the OX40 agonist ivuxolimab. Receptors originate from an adult with an advanced solid tumor such as melanoma, head and neck, liver or kidney cancer. Each CDR3 is given without its conserved first and last residue. A clone size is listed for some rows: how often the clone was seen (once, few, many), or a class if it is expanded.

ASSFDGDYGYT	TRBJ1-2	few	TRBV11-2
ASSWGYEQY	TRBJ2-7	.	TRBV4-1
ASSSLMWVGQGSHEQY	TRBJ2-7	few	TRBV5-1
ASSVGLGGSPLH	TRBJ1-6	.	TRBV9
ASSLGTGGYEQY	.	.	TRBV5-1
ASSLPGQGLGIQY	TRBJ2-4	.	TRBV5-5
ASGAGGNGEQY	TRBJ2-7	.	TRBV7-6
ASSLNAFNYGYT	TRBJ1-2	.	TRBV11-2
ASSFGLAGTYEQY	.	.	TRBV9
ASSFGTFNTDTQY	TRBJ2-3	once	TRBV5-1
SVEDRDTSSYEQY	TRBJ2-7	few	TRBV29-1
ASSAQGGRMNTEAF	TRBJ1-1	.	TRBV9
ASSAFSGVQETQY	TRBJ2-5	.	TRBV7-8
AWSVAGGYYEQY	TRBJ2-7	.	TRBV30
ASSLSGGAGQPQH	TRBJ1-5	.	TRBV5-1
ASSEVGSGSEDGYT	TRBJ1-2	.	TRBV9
ASSLDLGNQPQH	TRBJ1-5	few	TRBV7-9
ASSPGGSTEAF	TRBJ1-1	.	TRBV7-9